These 22 T cell receptor beta chains were all obtained from the same sample, sequenced in a study of OX40 agonist ivuxolimab in advanced cancers. Only in-frame clones appear in the TCRdb table, and some are missing; sequencing was by immunoSEQ multiplex PCR. The sample lists 30,000 to 40,000 clones, about nine tenths occurring once. Sequencing used CD4+ or CD8+ T cells sorted from blood, obtained in a trial of the OX40 agonist ivuxolimab. All receptors come from an adult with an advanced solid tumor such as melanoma, head and neck, liver or kidney cancer.

This chain links TRBV6-4 with TRBJ2-1; TRBD2 matches 10 bases. Per the germline V gene, CDR1 is MRHNA and CDR2 is SNTAGT. CDR3 length: 14 residues. The ends lost 4 bases at V and 9 bases at J; junction bases unmatched: 6. The CDR3 protein is CASSVLAGAAEQFF. CDR3 DNA: TGTGCCAGCAGTGTCCTAGCGGGGGCTGCTGAGCAGTTCTTC.

The rearrangement joins TRBV30 to TRBJ1-5, with D hard to call. CDR1 and CDR2 from the germline V gene are GTSNPN and SVGIG (reference sequence). The V gene lost 0 bases and the J gene lost 12 bases, with 15 bases spanning the gap. The CDR3 length is 13 residues. CDR3 bases: TGTGCCTGGAGTGTTCGTAACGATTTACACCAGCATTTT. Translating it yields CAWSVRNDLHQHF.

Here the CDR3 reads CASSLDRALGRGRGYTF. CDR3 DNA sequence: TGTGCCAGCAGCTTAGATAGGGCCCTCGGACGGGGTCGGGGCTACACCTTC. The chain has TRBV11-2 and TRBJ1-2, with D hard to call. Germline CDR1 reads SGHAT; CDR2 reads FQNNGV. This CDR3 spans 17 amino acids. V lost 0 bases to trimming and J lost 8 bases, with 22 bases between them.

The chain employs TRBV4-1 and TRBJ2-3; 12 nucleotides line up with TRBD2. V gave up 5 bases and J gave up 4 bases; unmatched junction bases: 13. This CDR3 region has 18 residues. CDR1 is MGHRA, CDR2 YSYEKL, per germline. The CDR3 sequence: CASSARTSSGGEADTQYF. The CDR3 nucleotides are TGCGCCAGCAGCGCCCGGACCTCTAGCGGGGGGGAAGCAGATACGCAGTATTTT.

J is TRBJ2-5 and V is TRBV28; TRBD1 matches at 8 bases. The J call may be faulty, since TRBJ2-7 better matches the DNA end. The CDR3 totals 14 residues. Germline-derived CDR1 and CDR2 are MDHEN and SYDVKM. The DNA for the CDR3 is TGTGCCACCCGGGGGCAGTCAGGGGGCGACGAGCAGTACTTC. Its translation: CATRGQSGGDEQYF.

This chain joins TRBV5-4 and TRBJ1-1; tentative D call: TRBD1 (5 bases). CDR1 is SGHNT, CDR2 YYREEE, per germline (reference sequence). The V gene lost 4 bases and the J gene lost 0 bases, with 19 bases spanning the gap. The CDR3 runs 17 residues. CDR3 residues: CASSPGGWGGMNTEAFF. Written as DNA, the CDR3 is TGTGCCAGCAGCCCGGGGGGGTGGGGTGGAATGAACACTGAAGCTTTCTTT.

The chain has TRBV29-1 and TRBJ2-5; either TRBD1 or TRBD2 may fit D (6 bases each). V gave up 7 bases and J gave up 5 bases, with 20 bases separating them. Germline V gene lookup returns CDR1 SQVTM and CDR2 ANQGSEA. The length of the CDR3 is 14 residues. The CDR3 DNA follows: TGCAGCGCAGCGCCCACGGGGGCTTCGGAGACCCAGTACTTC. This codes for CSAAPTGASETQYF.

This CDR3 is CASSLVPGDEGSPLHF. Written as DNA, the CDR3 is TGTGCCAGCAGCTTAGTTCCCGGGGATGAGGGTTCACCCCTCCACTTT. The rearrangement links TRBV7-2 to TRBJ1-6; D ambiguous. This CDR3 contains 16 residues. V was cut by 1 base and J by 9 bases, with 16 bases left in between. CDR1 and CDR2 (germline): SGHTA, FQGNSA.

The CDR3 DNA follows: TGTGCCAGCAGCTTAGCGACAGGGGCTTCCTACGAGCAGTACTTC. As protein: CASSLATGASYEQYF. This chain links TRBV11-1 with TRBJ2-7, with 8 bases identical to TRBD1. The CDR3 extends over 15 amino acids. CDR1 and CDR2 (germline): SGHAT, FQDESV (reference sequence). Trimming cost V 0 bases and J 1 base; bases outside gene matches: 2.

The chain joins TRBV10-1 to TRBJ2-2, with 10 bases that match TRBD2. V lost 6 bases and J lost 7; bases outside the gene matches: 11. This CDR3 is 16 amino acids long. Germline V gene lookup returns CDR1 WNHNN and CDR2 SYGVQD (reference sequence). The CDR3 nucleotides read TGCGCCAGCAGCATGAACTACCTAGCGGGAGTCGGGGAGCTGTTTTTT. As protein: CASSMNYLAGVGELFF.

This clone was detected only once. The chain combines TRBV7-8 with TRBJ1-5; the match to TRBD1 covers 8 bases. Germline loops: CDR1 SGHVS, CDR2 FQNEAQ. The junction had 5 bases not matched to a gene; V was cut back by 1 base and J by 3 bases. The CDR3 is 16 amino acids. The CDR3 protein is CASSLVQGVINQPQHF. In DNA, the CDR3 is TGTGCCAGCAGCTTAGTACAGGGGGTCATCAATCAGCCCCAGCATTTT.

The V call is TRBV30, the J call TRBJ1-1, with D perhaps matching TRBD1 (6 bases). Trimming shortened V by 3 bases and J by 5 bases, and 13 bases separated the two germline ends. CDR1 and CDR2 from the germline V gene are GTSNPN and SVGIG (reference sequence). This CDR3 has 13 amino acids. This chain's CDR3 is CAWRGDTGTEAFF. CDR3 in DNA: TGTGCCTGGAGGGGGGACACTGGAACTGAAGCTTTCTTT.

This clone appeared once. The chain employs TRBV5-4 and TRBJ2-1; 12 bases map to TRBD2. Germline V lookup: CDR1 SGHNT, CDR2 YYREEE (reference sequence). This CDR3 is built from 17 residues. The V and J ends lost 0 bases and 9 bases, in that order; junction bases with no gene match: 10. The CDR3 protein is CASSLDSGLAGSSEQFF. As DNA, the CDR3 is TGTGCCAGCAGCTTGGATTCAGGACTAGCGGGAAGTAGTGAGCAGTTCTTC.

This sequence joins TRBV11-2 and TRBJ1-1; tentatively, D is TRBD1 (6 bases). Germline values: CDR1 SGHAT, CDR2 FQNNGV. The CDR3 covers 15 residues. Trimming cost V 2 bases and J 0 bases, with 10 bases left between them. The CDR3 DNA reads as TGTGCCAGCAGCTTATCTGGGACAATGAACACTGAAGCTTTCTTT. Its translation: CASSLSGTMNTEAFF.

The J gene is TRBJ2-4, the V gene TRBV29-1; no firm D call. Trimming pared 4 bases from V and 6 bases from J, leaving 10 bases between. This CDR3 spans 12 amino acids. Germline V gene lookup returns CDR1 SQVTM and CDR2 ANQGSEA. The CDR3 loop is CSVVRTGNIQYF. In DNA, the CDR3 is TGCAGCGTTGTCCGGACGGGAAACATTCAGTACTTC.

This clone counts as medium-sized. V and J are TRBV5-4 and TRBJ1-1; no firm D call. This CDR3 has 13 residues. The V end was cut by 0 bases, the J end by 8 bases, with 11 bases between. Germline V gene sequence: CDR1 SGHNT, CDR2 YYREEE (reference sequence). The DNA for the CDR3 is TGTGCCAGCAGCTTGGGAGTGGACCTAGAAGCTTTCTTT. Translated, it gives CASSLGVDLEAFF.

V usage is TRBV18 and J usage is TRBJ2-5; tentatively, D is TRBD2 (5 bases). The end of the DNA fits TRBJ2-7 better, so the J call may be wrong. The CDR3 has 16 amino acids. The germline V gene has CDR1 KGHSH and CDR2 LQKENI. The CDR3, as DNA: TGTGCCAGCTCACCGATTACCCGGACTGTATCCTACGAGCAGTACTTC. This codes for CASSPITRTVSYEQYF.

The chain joins TRBV5-1 to TRBJ2-3; TRBD2 matches 8 bases. CDR3 length: 15 residues. Trimming cost V 4 bases and J 0 bases; bases outside gene matches: 4. Germline V CDR1 and CDR2: SGHRS, YFSETQ. CDR3 bases: TGCGCCAGCAGCGCGGGGGGAGCTAGCACAGATACGCAGTATTTT. As protein: CASSAGGASTDTQYF.

V and J are TRBV6-6 and TRBJ1-6; D gene unclear. V was clipped by 2 bases and J by 6 bases, with 8 bases between them. Per germline, CDR1 MNHNY and CDR2 SVGAGI (reference sequence). The CDR3 runs 14 residues. CDR3 sequence: CASSYGQSNSPLHF. For the CDR3, the DNA is TGTGCCAGCAGTTACGGGCAGAGTAATTCACCCCTCCACTTT.

V gene TRBV7-2 combines with J gene TRBJ1-6; no clear D. Germline V lookup: CDR1 SGHTA, CDR2 FQGNSA. The ends were cut back, 3 bases at V and 7 bases at J, with 7 bases in the middle. This CDR3 contains 13 residues. DNA of the CDR3: TGTGCCAGCAGCTTTGACGCCAATTCACCCCTCCACTTT. This sequence encodes CASSFDANSPLHF.

This chain connects TRBV30 to TRBJ2-4; perhaps TRBD2 as D (5 bases). The V and J ends lost 0 bases and 9 bases respectively, with 12 bases between them. Germline CDR1 and CDR2: GTSNPN and SVGIG (reference sequence). The CDR3 loop spans 13 amino acids. The CDR3 region is CAWSVNPRGIQYF. The DNA for the CDR3 is TGTGCCTGGAGTGTAAACCCACGGGGCATTCAGTACTTC.

The gene calls are TRBV7-2 and TRBJ2-6; no firm D call. V dropped 0 bases and J dropped 0 bases, with 12 bases sitting between them. This CDR3 has 18 residues. Germline loops: CDR1 SGHTA, CDR2 FQGNSA. This chain's CDR3 is CASSLAHRVGSGANVLTF. In nucleotides, the CDR3 is TGTGCCAGCAGCTTAGCCCACCGTGTGGGCTCTGGGGCCAACGTCCTGACTTTC.